This record looks at one T cell receptor (beta chain) sequence and its context. Its matching antigen is unknown. The sample belongs to a study of blood T cells in healthy people across ages. About 10 milliliters of peripheral blood were drawn from each donor into EDTA-treated tubes. Whenever a sample was processed, at least 6.5 million PBMCs were isolated. Findings and caveats of the study: CMV status of donors was unknown, possibly confounding expanded clonotype changes.

CDR1 and CDR2 from the germline V gene are MNHEY and SMNVEV (reference sequence). This CDR3 comprises 16 residues. Trimming removed 6 bases from V and 0 bases from J; junction bases left unmatched: 7. The use of a sample-barcoded 5' primer and a J-beta primer mix characterized a second PCR of about 7 to 12 cycles. Every molecule of cDNA carried a tag from a template-switch adaptor with 12 random nucleotides. A single record per CDR3 protein comes from TCRdb applying MiXCR to the 5' RACE reads. Seen here are some 780,000 distinct CDR3 sequences, about 56% observed once, and the top ten hold roughly 25%.

Sequencing input: blood. The clonotype comes from a man in his forties in good health. This chain joins TRBV27 and TRBJ1-4; 7 nucleotides agree with TRBD1. The CDR3 protein is CASSAGQPSTNEKLFF. The DNA of the CDR3 is TGTGCCAGCAGCGCGGGACAGCCTTCAACTAATGAAAAACTGTTTTTT.